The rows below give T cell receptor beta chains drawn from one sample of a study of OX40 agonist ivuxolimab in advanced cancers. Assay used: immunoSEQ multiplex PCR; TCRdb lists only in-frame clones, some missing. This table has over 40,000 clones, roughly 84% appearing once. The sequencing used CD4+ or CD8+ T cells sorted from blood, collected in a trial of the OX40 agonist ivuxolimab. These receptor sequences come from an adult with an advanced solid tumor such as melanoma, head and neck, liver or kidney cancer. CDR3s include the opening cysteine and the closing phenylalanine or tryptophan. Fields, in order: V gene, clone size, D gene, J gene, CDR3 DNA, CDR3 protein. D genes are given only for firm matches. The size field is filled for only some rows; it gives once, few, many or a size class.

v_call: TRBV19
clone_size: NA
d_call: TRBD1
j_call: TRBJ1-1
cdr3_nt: TGTGCCAGTAAATCAGGGGGGAGTCGAAACACTGAAGCTTTCTTT
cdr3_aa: CASKSGGSRNTEAFF

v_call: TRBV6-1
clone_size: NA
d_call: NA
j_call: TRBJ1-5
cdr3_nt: TGTGCCAGCAGTCTCACAGAGACGAATCAGCCCCAGCATTTT
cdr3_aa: CASSLTETNQPQHF

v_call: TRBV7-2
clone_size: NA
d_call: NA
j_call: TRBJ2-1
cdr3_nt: TGTGCCAGCAGCGGAACGGGCTCCTACAATGAGCAGTTCTTC
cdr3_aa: CASSGTGSYNEQFF

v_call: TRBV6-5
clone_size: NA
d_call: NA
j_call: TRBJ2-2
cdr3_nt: TGTGCCAGCAGGGAGAGGAGTAACACCGGGGAGCTGTTTTTT
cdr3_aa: CASRERSNTGELFF

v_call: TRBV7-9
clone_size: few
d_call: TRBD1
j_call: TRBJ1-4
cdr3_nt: TGTGCCAGCAGCCTAACAGGGGGCAGGGCGGAAAAACTGTTTTTT
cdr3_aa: CASSLTGGRAEKLFF

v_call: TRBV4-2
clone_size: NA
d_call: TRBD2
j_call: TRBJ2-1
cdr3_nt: TGTGCCAGCAGCCAACCCGCGGGGGGTCACGGTAATGAGCAGTTCTTC
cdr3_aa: CASSQPAGGHGNEQFF

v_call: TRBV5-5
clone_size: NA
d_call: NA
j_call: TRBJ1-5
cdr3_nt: TGTGCCAGCAGCCGGGGGGGGCTCAATCAGCCCCAGCATTTT
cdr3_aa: CASSRGGLNQPQHF

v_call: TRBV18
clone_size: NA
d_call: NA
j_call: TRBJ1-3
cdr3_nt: TGTGCCAGCTCACCTCGGTCCGAACCGGGAAACACCATATATTTT
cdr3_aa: CASSPRSEPGNTIYF

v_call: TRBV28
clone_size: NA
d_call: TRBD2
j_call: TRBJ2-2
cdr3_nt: TGTGCCAGCATCCCGGGGGGGGAAAACACCGGGGAGCTGTTTTTT
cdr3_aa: CASIPGGENTGELFF

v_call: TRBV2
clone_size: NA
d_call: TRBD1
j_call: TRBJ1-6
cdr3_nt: TGTGCCGCCACCCGGGACAGAGCCTCGCCCCTCCACTTT
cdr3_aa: CAATRDRASPLHF

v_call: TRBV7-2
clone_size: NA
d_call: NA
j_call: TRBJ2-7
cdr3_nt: TGTGCCAGCACCTCCCCCCCCGGCGAGCAGTACTTC
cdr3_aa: CASTSPPGEQYF

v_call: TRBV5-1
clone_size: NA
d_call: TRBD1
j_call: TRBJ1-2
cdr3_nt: TGCGCCAGCAGCTTGAGGACAGGGCGGGATGGCTACACCTTC
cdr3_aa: CASSLRTGRDGYTF

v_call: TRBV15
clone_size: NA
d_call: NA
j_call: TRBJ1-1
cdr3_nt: TGTGCCACCAGCAGAGAGGTGGCCACTGAAGCTTTCTTT
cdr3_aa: CATSREVATEAFF

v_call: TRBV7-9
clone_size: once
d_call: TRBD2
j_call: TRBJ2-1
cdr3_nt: TGTGCCAGCAGCTTAAGGGGAGGACTAGCGGGAGCCCATGAGCAGTTCTTC
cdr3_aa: CASSLRGGLAGAHEQFF

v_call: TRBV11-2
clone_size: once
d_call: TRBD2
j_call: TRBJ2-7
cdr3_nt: TGTGCCAGCAGCCCCGAGGGTAGCGGGGACGAGCAGTACTTC
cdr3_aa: CASSPEGSGDEQYF

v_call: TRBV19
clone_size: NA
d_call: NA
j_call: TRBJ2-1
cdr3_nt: TGTGCCAGTAGTATAGATCAACAGGGTAGATACAATGAGCAGTTCTTC
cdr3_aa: CASSIDQQGRYNEQFF

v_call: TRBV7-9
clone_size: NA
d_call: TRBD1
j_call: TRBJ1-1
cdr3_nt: TGTGCCAGCAGCCTTAGACAGGGGAACACTGAAGCTTTCTTT
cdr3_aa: CASSLRQGNTEAFF

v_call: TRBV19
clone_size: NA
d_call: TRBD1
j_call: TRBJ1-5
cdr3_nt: TGTGCCAGTAGGGACAGGGAGAATCAGCCCCAGCATTTT
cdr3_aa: CASRDRENQPQHF

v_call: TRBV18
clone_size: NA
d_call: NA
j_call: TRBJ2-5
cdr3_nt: TGTGCCAGCTCCGGATCTGGCGGTGAGACCCAGTACTTC
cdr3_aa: CASSGSGGETQYF

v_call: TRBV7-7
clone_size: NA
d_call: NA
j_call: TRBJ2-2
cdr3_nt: TGTGCTAGCAGCCCCACTAGAAACACCGGGGAGCTGTTTTTT
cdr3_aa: CASSPTRNTGELFF